This T cell receptor (beta chain) appears in the sequencing data of a study of beta chain features in type 1 diabetes (dated by TCRdb to between 2018 and 2020). Broadly, across the study: No differences in mean age, gender distribution, total cell number or subset yield were found between patients and healthy donors. Naive and central memory subsets were obtained from all 28 donors, but regulatory and stem cell-like memory subsets were isolated from only 8 patients and roughly eight healthy donors. In the study, recently diagnosed type 1 diabetes patients and matched healthy donors were compared on the TCRB repertoires of their sorted circulating CD4+ T cell subsets. A total of some 100,000,000 sorted cells were examined across all samples, and a strong correlation was observed between cell number per subset and RNA yield. Here is what the overall study found, with its caveats: In all four CD4+ subsets, TCRB CDR3 length was moderately but significantly shorter in type 1 diabetes patients. Because cDNA was sequenced instead of genomic DNA, activated cells with high expression could be over-represented, although the groups did not differ in activation or CD3 levels. PCR might favor shorter templates, but patient and control samples were amplified and corrected together, so any skew would affect both groups equally. At VDJ recombination sites, type 1 diabetes patients had fewer insertions and more deleted nucleotides, which implies abnormalities in thymic rearrangement. The naive, central memory and regulatory TCRB repertoires appeared to resemble one another more closely among patients than among healthy donors. Because small numbers of individuals were included in the HLA sub-analyses, any influence of HLA type on TCRB rearrangement was left unresolved.

CDR1 and CDR2 were assigned from the germline V gene (reference sequence) as SEHNR and FQNEAQ. Trimming costs V 2 bases and J 2 bases, and their ends lie 12 bases apart. From the cysteine up to the phenylalanine, the CDR3 has a length of 16 residues. Only the CDR3 portion is preserved as DNA: 48 bases, with reading frame beginning at the first base. Each donor gave one peripheral blood draw, averaging around 0.11 L, which was collected into heparinised tubes. A BD FACSAria II was used to sort naive, central memory, regulatory and stem cell-like memory CD4+ T cells with a panel that included CD45RO, CCR7, CD25, CD127, CD95 and CD27. Every sorted population had a purity above 95%. PBMCs were isolated immediately by Lymphoprep density gradient centrifugation and stained directly without culture. Samples were stained and sorted in pairs, with one healthy donor and one patient per experiment, so that batch effects were minimized.

In this sample, this clone turned up a few times. Its antigen is currently not known. Base quality data are lacking; no much larger clone is found one base away. The entire amount of isolated RNA was reverse transcribed using the High Capacity cDNA Reverse Transcription Kit, so the sequenced TCRB transcripts were expressed ones. Deep immunoSEQ sequencing was performed on naive, central memory and regulatory T cell samples, with an average of around 3.4 million total reads per sample. After sorted cells were lysed in RLT buffer, RNA was extracted with DNase-treated RNeasy Micro or Mini kits, with the choice depending on cell number. To prevent cross-contamination, every cell subset was processed on its own, while patient and healthy donor samples were processed together. Using the immunoSEQ multiplex PCR, TCRB sequences were amplified from cDNA into 87-bp fragments spanning the CDR3 region. The amplicons were sequenced using the Illumina HiSeq platform. On the study's bioinformatics: Synthetic template baselines were used to correct PCR bias computationally, reads within Hamming distance 2 were collapsed together, and singletons that could not be merged were discarded. Reads were aligned against IMGT so that V, D and J genes, CDR3 length and insertions or deletions at six rearrangement sites could be assigned. Clonotype counts were normalized to sorted cell number within each subset before computing true diversity and Gini coefficients with the tcR R package. The overlap coefficient, calculated on TCRB nucleotide sequences, was used to measure repertoire sharing. Out-of-frame TCRB sequences from naive cells were analyzed as a proxy for the pre-selection repertoire. TCRdb retrieved this table from immuneACCESS and kept in-frame rearrangements only. Not all clones are present; in checked studies, unresolved V genes account for under half, and no reason is known for the remainder. V and J calls and clone size follow that table, whereas D and trimming were derived from the DNA. The sample table contains roughly 310,000 clones; only one count was recorded for approximately 11% of them. The ten largest clones represent around 0.015% of the sample.

Sequencing input: naive CD4+ T cells from blood. This specimen's cell subset or site label, per the study, means: true naive CD4+ T cells. The origin of this receptor is a woman between 25 and 40 years old in good health. The rearrangement combines TRBV7-9 with TRBJ1-4, with the D segment identity uncertain. CDR3 sequence: CASSLKGGGTNEKLFF. The bases are TGTGCCAGCAGCTTAAAGGGCGGAGGGACTAATGAAAAACTGTTTTTT.